This T cell receptor beta chain was identified during a study of blood T cell repertoires in COVID-19. Profiling relied on immunoSEQ multiplex PCR, and the TCRdb table lists in-frame clones only, not all of them. Of tens of thousands of clones listed, approximately 92% are singletons. This CDR3 has 15 residues. The V gene's germline CDR1 is LNHDA and CDR2 SQIVND (reference sequence). With 9 bases clipped from V and 4 bases from J, the junction kept 10 bases outside the gene matches. This chain uses TRBV19 with TRBJ2-1, with TRBD2 matching over 9 bases. This clonotype was sampled from a man aged 55-75 years with active COVID-19. The sample taken for sequencing was peripheral blood. In nucleotides, the CDR3 is TGTGCCAGCTCGTCCGCTAGCGGGGCATACAATGAGCAGTTCTTC. Translating gives CASSSASGAYNEQFF.